The source of this T cell receptor beta chain is a study of early T cells in non-severe SARS-CoV-2 infection. The CDR3 has 17 amino acids. Germline CDR1 and CDR2: MNHEY and SVGAGI. Trimming stripped 6 bases from V and 0 bases from J, with 20 bases between. TCRdb re-analysed the 5' RACE reads in MiXCR, keeping a single row per CDR3 protein. The sample carries 45,000 to 75,000 distinct CDR3 sequences, over 9.5% recorded once. The TCR was taken from an adult who was a healthcare worker with PCR-confirmed SARS-CoV-2 infection or an uninfected control (not recorded which). The sample consisted of whole blood. V and J are TRBV6-5 and TRBJ2-5; either TRBD1 or TRBD2 may fit D (5 bases each). DNA of the CDR3: TGTGCCAGCAGCCGCGCCGGACGGTGGGGGAACCAAGAGACCCAGTACTTC. It is translated as CASSRAGRWGNQETQYF.